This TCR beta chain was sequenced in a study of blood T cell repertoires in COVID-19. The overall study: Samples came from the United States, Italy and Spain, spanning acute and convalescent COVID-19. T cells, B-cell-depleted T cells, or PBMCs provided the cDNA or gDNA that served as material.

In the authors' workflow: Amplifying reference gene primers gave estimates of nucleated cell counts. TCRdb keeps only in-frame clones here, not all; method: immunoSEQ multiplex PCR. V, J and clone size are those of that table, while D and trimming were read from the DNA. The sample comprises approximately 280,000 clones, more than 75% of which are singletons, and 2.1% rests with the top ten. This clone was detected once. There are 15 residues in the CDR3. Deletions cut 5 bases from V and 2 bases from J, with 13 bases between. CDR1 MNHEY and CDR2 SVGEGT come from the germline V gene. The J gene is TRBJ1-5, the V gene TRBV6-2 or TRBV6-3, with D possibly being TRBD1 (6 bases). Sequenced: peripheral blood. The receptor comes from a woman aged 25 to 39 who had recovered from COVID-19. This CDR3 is CASSPQGRGNQPQHF. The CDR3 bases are TGTGCCAGCAGTCCACAGGGTCGGGGCAATCAGCCCCAGCATTTT.